This note documents a single TCR beta chain sequence. What it recognizes is unknown. Deep-level running was used for the assay. Here immunoSEQ multiplex PCR was the method, and the copy in TCRdb shows in-frame clones only, minus some. Of approximately 980,000 clones listed, 76% are singletons. The sample belongs to a study of shared clonotypes between healthy human individuals. Study-level information: CD4 naive and memory got three plates each, CD8 naive two, CD8 memory one. Study-wide points: Researchers found naive subsets generally carried larger estimated richness than memory subsets.

This TCR derives from a young man in good health. Sequencing was performed on memory CD4+ T cells sorted from blood. Sample subset: CD45RA-negative fraction.

As DNA, the CDR3 is TGTGCCATCAGTGAGTTGCGGGGGGACGAGCAGTACTTC. This codes for CAISELRGDEQYF. The J gene is TRBJ2-7, the V gene TRBV10-3; 8 bases map to TRBD2. In germline, CDR1 is ENHRY, CDR2 SYGVKD. Losses at the gene ends were 1 base for V and 5 bases for J; bases not matched to a gene: 1. CDR3 length equals 13 residues.